What follows are 24 T cell receptor beta chains derived from one specimen sequenced in a study of PD-1 blockade in classical Hodgkin lymphoma. There was relapse after autologous stem cell transplantation in every patient, and there was variation in brentuximab vedotin exposure. The protocol was immunoSEQ multiplex PCR, while the TCRdb copy is restricted to in-frame clones and leaves out a portion. Of tens of thousands of clones in the sample, around three quarters were seen once. The material was peripheral blood mononuclear cells (PBMCs), obtained before the second cycle of nivolumab. Receptor source: a human donor with classical Hodgkin lymphoma.

This sequence joins TRBV9 and TRBJ2-7, with TRBD1 matching over 7 bases. This CDR3 region has 14 residues. The V segment lost 4 bases and the J segment 2 bases; nucleotides outside the gene matches: 6. The germline CDR1 and CDR2 sequences are SGDLS and YYNGEE. CDR3 region: CASSSRDSTYEQYF. The CDR3 bases are TGTGCCAGCAGCTCCCGGGACAGTACCTACGAGCAGTACTTC.

The chain employs TRBV27 and TRBJ2-7, with 13 bases aligning to TRBD2. The CDR3 totals 15 residues. Trimming cost V 6 bases and J 3 bases; bases outside gene matches: 5. Germline values: CDR1 MNHEY, CDR2 SMNVEV (reference sequence). Written as DNA, the CDR3 is TGTGCCAGCAGGACTAGCGGGGGGACCTTCTACGAGCAGTACTTC. It encodes CASRTSGGTFYEQYF.

As regards this clone: Its ends do not fully match the called genes, so a read error is possible. Other DNA sequences within the sample encode an identical CDR3. V usage is TRBV7-7 and J usage is TRBJ2-3, with TRBD2 identical over 8 bases. The CDR3 spans 15 residues. Germline CDR1 reads SSHAT; CDR2 reads FNYEAQ (reference sequence). The chain's CDR3 is CASSLGLAGGDTQYF. The CDR3 DNA reads as TGTGCTAGCAGCTTAGGGCTAGCGGGTGGAGATACGCAGTATTTT.

J is TRBJ1-1 and V is TRBV29-1; D remains unclear. Per germline, CDR1 SQVTM and CDR2 ANQGSEA. This CDR3 contains 14 residues. The V end lost 1 base, the J end lost 6 bases, and 15 bases lay between the germline ends. The CDR3 reads CSVEVFADFSEAFF. CDR3 sequence (DNA): TGCAGCGTTGAAGTGTTCGCGGATTTCTCTGAAGCTTTCTTT.

The V call is TRBV5-1, the J call TRBJ2-5; tentative D call: TRBD2 (5 bases). V was cut by 0 bases and J by 1 base, with 7 bases left in between. The CDR3 is 14 amino acids. Germline V gives CDR1 SGHRS, CDR2 YFSETQ. CDR3 in amino acids: CASSLGGIQETQYF. CDR3 DNA: TGCGCCAGCAGCTTGGGAGGGATCCAAGAGACCCAGTACTTC. Full variable domain (missing parts from reference TRBV5-1 and TRBJ2-5): KAGVTQTPRYLIKTRGQQVTLSCSPISGHRSVSWYQQTPGQGLQFLFEYFSETQRNKGNFPGRFSGRQFSNSRSEMNVSTLELGDSALYLCASSLGGIQETQYFGPGTRLLVL.

This rearrangement joins TRBV7-3 to TRBJ1-1, with D hard to call. Germline lookup yields CDR1 SGHTA and CDR2 FQGTGA. Trimming took off 6 bases at V and 0 bases at J, with 8 bases between the two ends. The CDR3 loop spans 13 amino acids. The CDR3 nucleotides are TGTGCCAGCAGTTTCAGAGTGAACACTGAAGCTTTCTTT. Translation gives CASSFRVNTEAFF.

This sequence joins TRBV5-1 and TRBJ2-7; a possible D gene is TRBD2 (6 bases). Per the germline V gene, CDR1 is SGHRS and CDR2 is YFSETQ. V was shortened by 0 bases and J by 5 bases, with 12 bases between the two germline ends. The CDR3 has 14 amino acids. CDR3 DNA: TGCGCCAGCAGCTTGGTAGGAGGGGAGAACGAGCAGTACTTC. Protein product: CASSLVGGENEQYF. The variable domain in full, completed from reference TRBV5-1 and TRBJ2-7, reads KAGVTQTPRYLIKTRGQQVTLSCSPISGHRSVSWYQQTPGQGLQFLFEYFSETQRNKGNFPGRFSGRQFSNSRSEMNVSTLELGDSALYLCASSLVGGENEQYFGPGTRLTVT.

V gene TRBV30 combines with J gene TRBJ1-2; D unclear. Germline CDR1 GTSNPN, CDR2 SVGIG (reference sequence). The CDR3 is 15 residues long. The V end was cut by 4 bases, the J end by 4 bases, with 19 bases between. CDR3 coding DNA: TGTGCCTGGAATTATCGGGGAGAGGTCCCCTATGGCTACACCTTC. Encoded protein: CAWNYRGEVPYGYTF. Complete variable domain (other parts from reference TRBV30 and TRBJ1-2): SQTIHQWPATLVQPVGSPLSLECTVEGTSNPNLYWYRQAAGRGLQLLFYSVGIGQISSEVPQNLSASRPQDRQFILSSKKLLLSDSGFYLCAWNYRGEVPYGYTFGSGTRLTVV.

This chain links TRBV6-1 with TRBJ1-2; D gene ambiguous. Trimming took off 3 bases at V and 2 bases at J, with 13 bases between the two ends. Germline loops: CDR1 MNHNS, CDR2 SASEGT. The CDR3 consists of 15 residues. The CDR3: CASSDQQYRNYGYTF. The CDR3 nucleotides read TGTGCCAGCAGTGATCAGCAATACCGGAACTATGGCTACACCTTC.

The CDR3 DNA is TGTGCCAGCAGCTCCCGCCGGGAGGGCCCTGGGGATACGCAGTATTTT. Its translation: CASSSRREGPGDTQYF. The chain couples TRBV5-4 to TRBJ2-3; 8 nucleotides line up with TRBD2. V lost 3 bases to trimming and J lost 6 bases; unmatched junction nucleotides: 12. CDR1 and CDR2 (germline): SGHNT, YYREEE (reference sequence). The length of the CDR3 is 16 residues.

In DNA form, the CDR3 reads TGTGCCAGCAGCGTCGGCCCCTATACGCAGTATTTT. Its translation is CASSVGPYTQYF. This chain joins TRBV11-2 and TRBJ2-3; no definite D call. CDR1 SGHAT and CDR2 FQNNGV come from the germline V gene. The CDR3 totals 12 residues. V lost 5 bases and J 7 bases, leaving 10 bases between the germline ends.

This clone was counted between two and nine times. In DNA form, the CDR3 reads TGTGCCAGCAGCGTGGGTCGAGCAGGTAGAGAGCAGTACTTC. Its translation is CASSVGRAGREQYF. The chain uses TRBV9 and TRBJ2-7; no reliable D call. The CDR3 covers 14 residues. CDR1 is SGDLS, CDR2 YYNGEE, per germline. V was trimmed by 2 bases and J by 7 bases, leaving 16 bases between them.

The rearrangement uses TRBV29-1 and TRBJ2-7, with D perhaps matching TRBD2 (6 bases). CDR1 and CDR2 (germline): SQVTM, ANQGSEA. The CDR3 extends over 15 amino acids. Between the trimmed V and J ends, which lost 3 bases and 2 bases, there was a span of 17 bases. The CDR3 nucleotides are TGCAGCGTTGAGGAAGCGACGGGGGTCGCCTACGAGCAGTACTTC. The encoded protein is CSVEEATGVAYEQYF.

This clone has only a few counts. The chain couples TRBV12-5 to TRBJ1-2; 9 bases align to TRBD1. The CDR3 is 17 amino acids. Germline V gene lookup returns CDR1 LGHNT and CDR2 FRNRAP. Losses at the gene ends were 0 bases for V and 4 bases for J; bases not matched to a gene: 9. The CDR3 protein is CASGLVPGDREGYGYTF. The CDR3 region has the DNA TGTGCTAGTGGTTTGGTACCCGGGGACAGGGAAGGCTATGGCTACACCTTC.

Only a few counts were recorded for this clone. J is TRBJ1-1 and V is TRBV30; no reliable D call. V lost 1 base and J lost 10, with 13 bases in between. Germline V gene sequence: CDR1 GTSNPN, CDR2 SVGIG (reference sequence). This CDR3 has 12 amino acids. CDR3 DNA sequence: TGTGCCTGGAGTGGAGAGGTGTTGGGAGCTTTCTTT. Residues: CAWSGEVLGAFF.

The rearrangement links TRBV11-2 to TRBJ1-1, with no clear D. V was clipped by 2 bases and J by 4 bases, with 14 bases between them. Looked up from germline, CDR1 is SGHAT and CDR2 is FQNNGV. CDR3 length equals 15 residues. CDR3 DNA sequence: TGTGCCAGCAGCTTACTCTTGACGCCGGGCACTGAAGCTTTCTTT. Protein product: CASSLLLTPGTEAFF.

This rearrangement joins TRBV9 to TRBJ2-7, with 9 nucleotides matching TRBD1. The CDR3 spans 13 residues. Looked up from germline, CDR1 is SGDLS and CDR2 is YYNGEE. V shed 3 bases, J shed 6 bases, and the junction held 4 bases outside the gene matches. The CDR3 bases are TGTGCCAGCAGCGCGGGACAGGGTTTCGAGCAGTACTTC. Amino acid sequence: CASSAGQGFEQYF.

CDR3 sequence: CASSILTGGEETQYF. CDR3 nucleotides: TGTGCCAGCTCAATCCTGACAGGGGGCGAAGAGACCCAGTACTTC. The rearrangement uses TRBV7-2 and TRBJ2-5, with TRBD1 matching 10 bases. Germline CDR1 is SGHTA and CDR2 is FQGNSA. This CDR3 comprises 15 residues. Germline trimming cut 8 bases from V and 3 bases from J; bases unmatched to any gene: 9. Filled out from reference TRBV7-2 and TRBJ2-5, the complete variable domain reads GAGVSQSPSNKVTEKGKDVELRCDPISGHTALYWYRQSLGQGLEFLIYFQGNSAPDKSGLPSDRFSAERTGGSVSTLTIQRTQQEDSAVYLCASSILTGGEETQYFGPGTRLLVL.

The chain joins TRBV5-6 to TRBJ2-3; 7 bases align to TRBD1. Germline assignment: CDR1 SGHDT and CDR2 YYEEEE. The CDR3 consists of 15 residues. Losses at the gene ends were 3 bases for V and 1 base for J; bases not matched to a gene: 5. For the CDR3, the DNA is TGTGCCAGCAGCTCGGGCACAGGGGGCACAGATACGCAGTATTTT. Translated, it gives CASSSGTGGTDTQYF.

In this sample, this clone turned up a few times. V usage is TRBV28 and J usage is TRBJ2-7; possibly TRBD2 for D (5 bases). CDR1 is MDHEN and CDR2 is SYDVKM in the germline V gene. V was cut by 6 bases and J by 2 bases, with 11 bases left in between. The CDR3 has 13 residues. The CDR3 loop reads CASRPGSAYEQYF. The DNA for the CDR3 is TGTGCCAGCAGACCGGGTAGCGCCTACGAGCAGTACTTC.

V is TRBV5-1 and J is TRBJ2-7; 8 nucleotides align to TRBD1. The germline gives CDR1 SGHRS, CDR2 YFSETQ. CDR3 length: 13 amino acids. Losses at the gene ends were 8 bases for V and 2 bases for J; bases not matched to a gene: 6. This CDR3 reads CASGQGRTYEQYF. The CDR3 DNA reads as TGCGCCAGTGGACAGGGTAGGACCTACGAGCAGTACTTC.

The V call is TRBV7-9, the J call TRBJ2-5, with TRBD2 identical over 10 bases. The germline V gene has CDR1 SEHNR and CDR2 FQNEAQ (reference sequence). The V and J ends lost 0 bases and 4 bases, in that order; junction bases with no gene match: 5. This CDR3 comprises 16 residues. CDR3 in amino acids: CASSLALAGTGETQYF. The CDR3 DNA is TGTGCCAGCAGCTTAGCACTAGCGGGGACGGGAGAGACCCAGTACTTC.

This chain uses TRBV9 with TRBJ2-3; 7 bases agree with TRBD1. CDR1 and CDR2 (germline): SGDLS, YYNGEE. Trimming removed 4 bases from V and 0 bases from J; junction bases left unmatched: 8. The CDR3 is made up of 16 amino acids. CDR3 residues: CASSFLRDSSTDTQYF. The CDR3 nucleotides are TGTGCCAGCAGCTTTCTCCGGGACAGTAGCACAGATACGCAGTATTTT.

This chain uses TRBV7-2 with TRBJ2-1; either TRBD1 or TRBD2 may supply D (5 bases each). V was shortened by 2 bases and J by 2 bases, with 16 bases between the two germline ends. Germline values: CDR1 SGHTA, CDR2 FQGNSA. The CDR3 consists of 17 residues. The DNA of the CDR3 is TGTGCCAGCAGCTTACCCCTCCGGGGCAAGACCTACAATGAGCAGTTCTTC. Its translation is CASSLPLRGKTYNEQFF.